The TCR beta chain under discussion was sequenced for a study of regulatory T cells in long-lasting Graves disease. Time point specified: newly diagnosed GD, antithyroid drugs for less than 3 months. Extracted PBMC RNA gave rise to the TCR library. Construction of the TCR beta libraries employed iRepertoire HTBI primers in conjunction with Arm-PCR of CDR3 regions. TCRdb independently ran MiXCR on the multiplex PCR reads; one entry per CDR3 protein. Seen here are 440,000 or so distinct CDR3 sequences, about a sixth observed once, and the top ten hold approximately 12%. CDR3 length: 16 amino acids. CDR1 and CDR2 (germline): WNHNN, SYGVQD (reference sequence). V dropped 10 bases and J dropped 3; count of bases not matched to a gene: 11. Many counts were recorded for this clonotype. This same sample was also taken into another study, of T cells in Graves' hyperthyroidism and ophthalmopathy.

This sequence was found in a young woman with Graves disease. This chain connects TRBV10-1 to TRBJ2-1; 11 nucleotides align to TRBD1. The source material was peripheral blood mononuclear cells (PBMCs), sampled at new diagnosis, from a patient treated with antithyroid drugs. The CDR3 reads CAILDRGHRRYNEQFF. The CDR3 nucleotides read TGCGCCATCCTGGACAGGGGGCACCGTCGCTACAATGAGCAGTTCTTC.